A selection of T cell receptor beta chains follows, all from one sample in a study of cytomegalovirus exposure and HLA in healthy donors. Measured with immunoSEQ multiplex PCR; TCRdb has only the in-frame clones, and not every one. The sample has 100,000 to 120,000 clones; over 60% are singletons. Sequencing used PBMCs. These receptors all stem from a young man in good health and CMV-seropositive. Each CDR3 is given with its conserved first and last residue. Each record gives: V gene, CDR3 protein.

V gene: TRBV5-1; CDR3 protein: CASSTGPGGNAYGYTF
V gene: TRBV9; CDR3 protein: CASSAGLGSGELFF
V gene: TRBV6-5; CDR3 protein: CASSSRGQGYNEQFF
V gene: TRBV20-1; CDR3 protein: CSAPTGDTQYF
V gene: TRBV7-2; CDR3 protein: CASSLLAQTQYF
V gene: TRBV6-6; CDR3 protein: CASSYGLLAEAFF
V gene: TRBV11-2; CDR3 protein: CASSSDLNRWGNEKLFF
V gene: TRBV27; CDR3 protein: CASSLSSSGGADTQYF
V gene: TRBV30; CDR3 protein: CAWSVRTLTEAFF
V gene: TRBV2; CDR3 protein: CASSSQRGGRSPLHF
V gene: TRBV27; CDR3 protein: CASSLGPEQYF
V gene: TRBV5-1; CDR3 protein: CASSFGGVYEQYF
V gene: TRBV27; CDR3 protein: CASSSGTSGYNEQFF
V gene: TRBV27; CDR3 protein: CASSLTGQGSYEQYF
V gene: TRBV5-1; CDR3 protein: CASSSSDLSSGNTIYF
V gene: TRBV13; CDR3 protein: CASSLWGWDQETQYF
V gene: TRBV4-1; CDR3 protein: CASSQEWVGSTETQYF
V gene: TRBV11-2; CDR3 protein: CASSFLGQVNTEAFF
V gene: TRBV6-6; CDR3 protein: CASSYERSSYNSPLHF
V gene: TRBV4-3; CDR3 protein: CASSQVPGPQETQYF
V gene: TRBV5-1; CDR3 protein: CASSPPLALNTEAFF
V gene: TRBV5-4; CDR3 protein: CASSVGQGTGELFF
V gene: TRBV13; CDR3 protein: CASSPLAGTDTQYF
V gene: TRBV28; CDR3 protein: CASSPGEGVPSYNEQFF
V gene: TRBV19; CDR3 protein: CASSQETSGGEQFF
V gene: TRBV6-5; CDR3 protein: CASSYSGGQETQYF
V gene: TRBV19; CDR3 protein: CAAGGEGEVGHGYTF
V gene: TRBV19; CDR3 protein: CASNSGAGGQNEQFF
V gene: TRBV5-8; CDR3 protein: CASSLLRDSNEKLFF
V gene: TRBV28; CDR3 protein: CASSLPGYYEQYF
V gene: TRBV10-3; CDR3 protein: CAISEKELDWYKTAGYTF
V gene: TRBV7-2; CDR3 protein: CASWTSGQTQYF
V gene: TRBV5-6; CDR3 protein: CASSLLTGYRDTQYF
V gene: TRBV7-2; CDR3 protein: CASRTSGGGYTF
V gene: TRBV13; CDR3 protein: CASSLAAGPSGLANEKLFF
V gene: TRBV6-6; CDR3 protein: CASSYRERGGYEQYF
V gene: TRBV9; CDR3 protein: CASSVGQGASSPLHF
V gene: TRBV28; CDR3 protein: CAMCRAGPWNEQFF
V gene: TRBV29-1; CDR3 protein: CSVPGGTGELFF
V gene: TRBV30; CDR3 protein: CAWNTAGEYSPQHF
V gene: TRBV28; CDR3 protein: CASSSDRVDGYTF
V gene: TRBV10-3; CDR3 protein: CAISESSGGTQETQYF